This T cell receptor beta chain was identified in a study of blood T cell repertoires in COVID-19. Study in general: COVID-19 samples, acute and convalescent, were from the United States, Italy and Spain.

Source study methods: For nucleated cells, counts were estimated from reference gene primer amplification. The protocol was immunoSEQ multiplex PCR, while the TCRdb copy is restricted to in-frame clones and leaves out a portion. V and J calls and clone size follow that table, whereas D and trimming were derived from the DNA. This table holds 150,000 to 190,000 clones, 76% found once. Remarks on this clone: The sample carries other DNA sequences with the same CDR3.

With 3 bases clipped from V and 5 bases from J, the junction kept 9 bases outside the gene matches. CDR1 is SQVTM and CDR2 is ANQGSEA in the germline V gene. The length of the CDR3 is 15 residues. This chain uses TRBV29-1 with TRBJ2-5; 10 nucleotides match TRBD1. The specimen was peripheral blood. The receptor's source is a woman older than 75 with acute or convalescent COVID-19. In DNA form, the CDR3 reads TGCAGCGTTGAGGACCGGGACAGGGGAAGGGAGACCCAGTACTTC. This encodes CSVEDRDRGRETQYF.